This T cell receptor beta chain was documented in a study of blood T cell repertoires in COVID-19. Trimming at V came to 5 bases and at J to 0 bases, leaving 6 bases not matched to a gene. The CDR3 length is 16 residues. Germline V gene sequence: CDR1 MDHEN, CDR2 SYDVKM. Assay used: immunoSEQ multiplex PCR; TCRdb lists only in-frame clones, some missing. This sample has around 64,000 clones, with around 86% found just once. The sample was peripheral blood. This chain links TRBV28 with TRBJ1-4; 7 positions agree with TRBD1. The sequence was obtained from a man aged 25-45 years with acute or convalescent COVID-19. The CDR3 DNA reads TGTGCCAGCAGTCCTACAGGGGTTGCAACTAATGAAAAACTGTTTTTT. Protein sequence: CASSPTGVATNEKLFF. Supplemented by reference TRBV28 and TRBJ1-4, the full variable domain reads DVKVTQSSRYLVKRTGEKVFLECVQDMDHENMFWYRQDPGLGLRLIYFSYDVKMKEKGDIPEGYSVSREKKERFSLILESASTNQTSMYLCASSPTGVATNEKLFFGSGTQLSVL.